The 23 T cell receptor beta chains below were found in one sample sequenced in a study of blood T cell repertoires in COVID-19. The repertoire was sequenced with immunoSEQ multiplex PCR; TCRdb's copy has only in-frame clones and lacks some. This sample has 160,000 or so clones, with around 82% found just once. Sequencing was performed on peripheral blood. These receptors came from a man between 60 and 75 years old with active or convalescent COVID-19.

CDR3 sequence reads: CASSQGGTPPYEQYF. For the CDR3, the DNA is TGTGCCAGCAGCCAGGGAGGGACACCTCCCTACGAGCAGTACTTC. The chain links TRBV9 to TRBJ2-7; TRBD2 is a possible D gene (7 bases). V dropped 4 bases and J dropped 2 bases, with 16 bases sitting between them. The germline CDR1 and CDR2 sequences are SGDLS and YYNGEE. There are 15 residues in the CDR3.

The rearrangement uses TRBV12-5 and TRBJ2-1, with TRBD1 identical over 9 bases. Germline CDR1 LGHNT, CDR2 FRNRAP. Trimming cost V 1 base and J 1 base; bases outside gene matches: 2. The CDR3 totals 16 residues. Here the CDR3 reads CASGLGGQGSYNEQFF. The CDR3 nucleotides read TGTGCTAGTGGTTTGGGAGGACAGGGGTCCTACAATGAGCAGTTCTTC.

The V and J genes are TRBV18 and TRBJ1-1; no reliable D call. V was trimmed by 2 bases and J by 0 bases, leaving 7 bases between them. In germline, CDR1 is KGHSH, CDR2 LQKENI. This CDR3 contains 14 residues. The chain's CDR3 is CASSPAQLNTEAFF. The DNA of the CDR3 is TGTGCCAGCTCACCAGCCCAGTTGAACACTGAAGCTTTCTTT.

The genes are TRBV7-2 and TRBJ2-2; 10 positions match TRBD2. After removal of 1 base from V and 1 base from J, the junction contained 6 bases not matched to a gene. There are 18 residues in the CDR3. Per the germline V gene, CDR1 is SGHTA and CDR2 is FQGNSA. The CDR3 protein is CASSLVSAGGQNTGELFF. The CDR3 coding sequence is TGTGCCAGCAGCTTAGTTTCAGCGGGAGGGCAGAACACCGGGGAGCTGTTTTTT.

The chain's CDR3 is CSAEADNEQFF. CDR3 DNA: TGCAGTGCTGAAGCTGACAATGAGCAGTTCTTC. The chain is built from TRBV20-1 and TRBJ2-1, with unresolved D. Germline CDR1 is DFQATT and CDR2 is SNEGSKA (reference sequence). Trimming removed 5 bases from V and 5 bases from J, with 7 bases in between. The CDR3 contains 11 residues.

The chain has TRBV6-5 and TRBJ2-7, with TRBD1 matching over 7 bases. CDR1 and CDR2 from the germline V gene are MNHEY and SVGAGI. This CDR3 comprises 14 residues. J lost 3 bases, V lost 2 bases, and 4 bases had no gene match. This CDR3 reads CASSYGGQNYEQYF. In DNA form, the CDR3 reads TGTGCCAGCAGTTACGGGGGACAGAACTACGAGCAGTACTTC.

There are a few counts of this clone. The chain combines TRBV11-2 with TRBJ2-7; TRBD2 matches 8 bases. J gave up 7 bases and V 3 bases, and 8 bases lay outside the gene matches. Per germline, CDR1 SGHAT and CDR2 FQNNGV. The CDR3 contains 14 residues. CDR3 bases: TGTGCCAGCAGCTTTGGGACTAGGGACCGGGAGCAGTACTTC. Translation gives CASSFGTRDREQYF.

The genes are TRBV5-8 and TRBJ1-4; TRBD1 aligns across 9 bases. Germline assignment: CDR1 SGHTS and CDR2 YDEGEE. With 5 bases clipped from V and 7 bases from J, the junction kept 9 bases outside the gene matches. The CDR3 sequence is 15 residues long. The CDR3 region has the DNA TGTGCCAGCAGGCCAAGACAGGGGGTCCGTGAAAAACTGTTTTTT. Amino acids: CASRPRQGVREKLFF.

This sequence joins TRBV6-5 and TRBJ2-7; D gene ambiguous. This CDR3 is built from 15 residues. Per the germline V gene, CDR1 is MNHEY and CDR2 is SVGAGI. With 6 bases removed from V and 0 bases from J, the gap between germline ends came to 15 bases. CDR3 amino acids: CASRQDVGGSYEQYF. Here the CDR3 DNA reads TGTGCCAGCAGGCAAGACGTAGGCGGCTCCTACGAGCAGTACTTC.

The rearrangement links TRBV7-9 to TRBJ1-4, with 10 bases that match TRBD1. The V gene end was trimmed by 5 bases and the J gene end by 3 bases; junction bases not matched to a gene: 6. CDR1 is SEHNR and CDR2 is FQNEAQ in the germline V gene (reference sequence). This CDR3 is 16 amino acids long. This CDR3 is CASSLGQGESNEKLFF. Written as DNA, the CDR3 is TGTGCCAGCAGCCTCGGACAGGGGGAGTCTAATGAAAAACTGTTTTTT.

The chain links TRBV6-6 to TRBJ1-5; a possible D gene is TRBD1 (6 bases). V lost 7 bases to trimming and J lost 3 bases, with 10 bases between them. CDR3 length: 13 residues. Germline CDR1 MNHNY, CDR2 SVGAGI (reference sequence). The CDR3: CASTGQHNQPQHF. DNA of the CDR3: TGTGCCAGCACCGGACAGCACAATCAGCCCCAGCATTTT.

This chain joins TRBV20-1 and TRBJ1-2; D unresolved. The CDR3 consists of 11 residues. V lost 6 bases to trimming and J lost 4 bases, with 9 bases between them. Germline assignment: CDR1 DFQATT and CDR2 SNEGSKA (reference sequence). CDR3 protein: CSANAGYGYTF. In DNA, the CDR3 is TGCAGTGCCAACGCGGGCTATGGCTACACCTTC.

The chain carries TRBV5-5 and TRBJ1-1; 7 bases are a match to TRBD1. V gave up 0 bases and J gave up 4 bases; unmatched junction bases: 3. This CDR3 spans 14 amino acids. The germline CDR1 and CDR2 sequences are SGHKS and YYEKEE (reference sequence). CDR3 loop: CASSLEGGGTEAFF. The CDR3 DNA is TGTGCCAGCAGCTTGGAAGGGGGCGGCACTGAAGCTTTCTTT.

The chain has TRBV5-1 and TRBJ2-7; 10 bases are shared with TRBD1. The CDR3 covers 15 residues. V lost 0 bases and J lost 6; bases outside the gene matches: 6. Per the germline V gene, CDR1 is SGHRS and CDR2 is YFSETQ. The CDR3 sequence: CASSLARDRGSEQYF. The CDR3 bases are TGCGCCAGCAGCTTGGCCAGGGACAGGGGATCCGAGCAGTACTTC. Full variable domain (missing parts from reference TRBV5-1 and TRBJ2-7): KAGVTQTPRYLIKTRGQQVTLSCSPISGHRSVSWYQQTPGQGLQFLFEYFSETQRNKGNFPGRFSGRQFSNSRSEMNVSTLELGDSALYLCASSLARDRGSEQYFGPGTRLTVT.

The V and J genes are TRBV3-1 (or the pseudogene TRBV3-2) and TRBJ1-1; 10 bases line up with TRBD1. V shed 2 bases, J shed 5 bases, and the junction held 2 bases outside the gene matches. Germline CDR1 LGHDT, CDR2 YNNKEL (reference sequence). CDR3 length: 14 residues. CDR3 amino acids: CASSQRQGATEAFF. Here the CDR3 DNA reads TGTGCCAGCAGCCAACGACAGGGGGCAACTGAAGCTTTCTTT.

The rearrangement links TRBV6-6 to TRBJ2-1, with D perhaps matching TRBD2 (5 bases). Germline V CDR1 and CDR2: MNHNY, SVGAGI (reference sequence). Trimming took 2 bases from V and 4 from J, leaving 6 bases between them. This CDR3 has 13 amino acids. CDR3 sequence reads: CASSYGGYNEQFF. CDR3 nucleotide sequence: TGTGCCAGCAGTTACGGCGGGTACAATGAGCAGTTCTTC.

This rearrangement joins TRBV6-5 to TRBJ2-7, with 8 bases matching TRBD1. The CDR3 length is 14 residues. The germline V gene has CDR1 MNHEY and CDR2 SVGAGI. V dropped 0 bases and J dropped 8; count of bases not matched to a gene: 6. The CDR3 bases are TGTGCCAGCAGTTACTCCCGGGACAGGATTAAGCAGTACTTC. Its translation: CASSYSRDRIKQYF.

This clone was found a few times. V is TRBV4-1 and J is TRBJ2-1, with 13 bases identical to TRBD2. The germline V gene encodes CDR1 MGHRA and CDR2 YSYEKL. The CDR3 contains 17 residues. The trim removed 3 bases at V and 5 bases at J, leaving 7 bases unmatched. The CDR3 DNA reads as TGCGCCAGCAGCCAGGCCGGGACTAGCGGGATCCACAATGAGCAGTTCTTC. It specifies CASSQAGTSGIHNEQFF.

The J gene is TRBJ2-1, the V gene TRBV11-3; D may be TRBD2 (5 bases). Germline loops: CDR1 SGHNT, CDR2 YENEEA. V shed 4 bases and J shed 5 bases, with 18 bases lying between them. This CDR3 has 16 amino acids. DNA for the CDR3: TGTGCCAGCAGCTATAGTGACTATCCCGATCACAATGAGCAGTTCTTC. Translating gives CASSYSDYPDHNEQFF.

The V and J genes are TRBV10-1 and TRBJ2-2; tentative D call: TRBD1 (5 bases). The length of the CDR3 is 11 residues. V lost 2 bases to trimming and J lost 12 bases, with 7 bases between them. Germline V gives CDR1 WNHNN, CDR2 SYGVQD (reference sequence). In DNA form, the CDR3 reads TGCGCCAGCAGTGAGGACAGCAAGCTGTTTTTT. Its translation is CASSEDSKLFF.

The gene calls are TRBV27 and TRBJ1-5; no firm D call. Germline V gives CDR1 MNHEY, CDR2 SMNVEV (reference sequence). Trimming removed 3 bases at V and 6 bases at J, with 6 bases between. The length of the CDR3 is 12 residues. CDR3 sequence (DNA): TGTGCCAGCAGTTTCCCGGGTCAGCCCCAGCATTTT. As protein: CASSFPGQPQHF.

The CDR3 nucleotides are TGTGCCAGCAGGGGAGTCGGCTACGAGCAGTACTTC. Protein sequence: CASRGVGYEQYF. This sequence joins TRBV6-5 and TRBJ2-7; TRBD2 might be the D (5 bases). Trimming removed 6 bases at V and 3 bases at J, with 9 bases between. Germline CDR1 reads MNHEY; CDR2 reads SVGAGI. The CDR3 runs to 12 residues.

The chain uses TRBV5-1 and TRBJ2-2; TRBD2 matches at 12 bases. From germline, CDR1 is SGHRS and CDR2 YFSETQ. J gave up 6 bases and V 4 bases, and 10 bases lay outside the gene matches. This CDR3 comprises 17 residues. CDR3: CASSTQPGLAGPGELFF. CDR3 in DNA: TGCGCCAGCAGCACACAACCGGGACTAGCGGGTCCCGGGGAGCTGTTTTTT.